These 6 T cell receptor beta chains were sequenced from one sample in a study of T cell repertoires in aging, cancer and after chemotherapy. TCR beta rearrangements were amplified from peripheral blood genomic DNA. TRB rearrangements spanning V, D and J were amplified using mixed TRB-A/B primers. TCRdb passed the multiplex PCR reads through MiXCR, listing each CDR3 protein once. The profile covers over 500 distinct CDR3 sequences, with roughly 32% appearing a single time and around 80% taken by the ten largest. Sequencing was carried out using blood. The receptors come from a human donor with a blood cancer.

This clonotype ranks as large. This rearrangement joins TRBV28 to TRBJ1-2; unclear D gene. The length of the CDR3 is 14 residues. V was cut by 6 bases and J by 4 bases, with 15 bases left in between. The germline gives CDR1 MDHEN, CDR2 SYDVKM. CDR3 residues: CASRRDGWGYGYTF. DNA for the CDR3: TGTGCCAGCAGGAGAGACGGCTGGGGCTATGGCTACACCTTC.

This chain joins TRBV27 and TRBJ2-3; the match to TRBD2 covers 10 bases. The CDR3 contains 15 residues. Germline-derived CDR1 and CDR2 are MNHEY and SMNVEV (reference sequence). V lost 3 bases, J lost 4 bases, and 4 bases stayed unmatched. In DNA form, the CDR3 reads TGTGCCAGCAGTTTCACTAGCGGGACTTCAGATACGCAGTATTTT. Translating it yields CASSFTSGTSDTQYF.

This clonotype is labeled as medium-sized (0.01 to 0.1%). This chain connects TRBV27 to TRBJ2-2; D is ambiguous. The germline V gene has CDR1 MNHEY and CDR2 SMNVEV (reference sequence). The CDR3 is 12 residues long. V lost 4 bases, J lost 2 bases, and 2 bases lay in between. The DNA of the CDR3 is TGTGCCAGCAGTTACAACACCGGGGAGCTGTTTTTT. Translated, it gives CASSYNTGELFF.

This clonotype is medium-sized (0.01 to 0.1%) within its sample. The chain employs TRBV6-5 and TRBJ2-4, with 7 bases identical to TRBD2. The trim removed 2 bases at V and 8 bases at J, leaving 9 bases unmatched. Germline CDR1 MNHEY, CDR2 SVGAGI. This CDR3 comprises 15 residues. The CDR3 sequence: CASSYRRGGGYIQYF. The CDR3 DNA follows: TGTGCCAGCAGTTACCGGCGAGGCGGGGGTTACATTCAGTACTTC.

Relative to its sample, this clonotype is medium-sized. V usage is TRBV7-2 and J usage is TRBJ2-6; the D is unclear. The V gene's germline CDR1 is SGHTA and CDR2 FQGNSA. The CDR3 runs 15 residues. Trimming removed 5 bases from V and 1 base from J, with 9 bases in between. This CDR3 reads CASSLWHSGANVLTF. Here the CDR3 DNA reads TGTGCCAGCAGCCTATGGCATTCTGGGGCCAACGTCCTGACTTTC.

This clonotype is categorized as medium-sized. The chain links TRBV6-6 to TRBJ2-7; D not resolved. CDR1 MNHNY and CDR2 SVGAGI come from the germline V gene (reference sequence). The V and J ends lost 1 base and 6 bases respectively, with 7 bases between them. The CDR3 consists of 12 residues. The CDR3 protein is CASSYLRVEQYF. The CDR3 DNA follows: TGTGCCAGCAGTTACTTAAGGGTCGAGCAGTACTTC.